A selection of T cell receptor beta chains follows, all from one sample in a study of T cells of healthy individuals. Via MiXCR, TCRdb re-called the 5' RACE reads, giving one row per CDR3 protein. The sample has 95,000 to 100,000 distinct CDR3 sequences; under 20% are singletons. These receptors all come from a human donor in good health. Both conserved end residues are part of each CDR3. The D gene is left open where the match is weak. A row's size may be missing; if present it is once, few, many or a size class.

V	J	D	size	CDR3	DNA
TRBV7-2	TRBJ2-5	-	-	CASSLVDLQETQYF	TGTGCCAGCAGCTTAGTTGACTTACAAGAGACCCAGTACTTC
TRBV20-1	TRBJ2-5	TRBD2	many	CSAKKLAGGETQYF	TGCAGTGCTAAGAAACTAGCGGGGGGTGAGACCCAGTACTTC
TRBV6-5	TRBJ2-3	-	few	CASSRDLTDTQYF	TGTGCCAGCAGTCGAGATTTGACGGATACGCAGTATTTT
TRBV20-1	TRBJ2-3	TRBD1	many	CSAVTGTGGADTQYF	TGCAGTGCTGTAACCGGGACAGGGGGTGCAGATACGCAGTATTTT
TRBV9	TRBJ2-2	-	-	CASSVDLLSGELFF	TGTGCCAGCAGCGTAGACCTTCTCAGCGGGGAGCTGTTTTTT
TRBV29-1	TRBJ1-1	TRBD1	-	CSVGWDRGKEAFF	TGCAGCGTCGGTTGGGACAGGGGAAAGGAAGCTTTCTTT
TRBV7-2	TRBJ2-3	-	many	CASSPKPGRGSDTQYF	TGTGCCAGCAGCCCGAAACCCGGCAGGGGATCAGATACGCAGTATTTT
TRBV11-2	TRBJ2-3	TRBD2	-	CASSVSGVADTQYF	TGTGCCAGCAGCGTTAGCGGGGTGGCAGATACGCAGTATTTT
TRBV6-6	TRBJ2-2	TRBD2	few	CASSPLRLAGDTGELFF	TGTGCCAGCAGCCCCCTTCGACTAGCGGGAGATACCGGGGAGCTGTTTTTT
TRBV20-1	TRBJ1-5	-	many	CSAGGPGSQPQHF	TGCAGTGCCGGCGGGCCAGGGAGTCAGCCCCAGCATTTT
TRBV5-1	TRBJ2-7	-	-	CASSLDGRTSSYEQYF	TGCGCCAGCAGCTTGGACGGACGGACAAGCTCCTACGAGCAGTACTTC
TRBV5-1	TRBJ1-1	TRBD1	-	CASSQKGQGTEAFF	TGCGCCAGCAGCCAAAAAGGACAGGGGACTGAAGCTTTCTTT
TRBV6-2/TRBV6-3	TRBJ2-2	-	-	CAGSYSAPGDTGELFF	TGTGCCGGCAGTTACTCGGCACCTGGGGACACCGGGGAGCTGTTTTTT
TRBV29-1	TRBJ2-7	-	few	CSAGLGDEQYF	TGCAGCGCCGGTTTAGGTGACGAGCAGTACTTC
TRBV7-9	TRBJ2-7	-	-	CASSRTSFEQYF	TGTGCCAGCAGCAGAACTAGCTTCGAGCAGTACTTC
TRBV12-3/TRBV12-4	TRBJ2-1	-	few	CASSFGEGRNEQFF	-
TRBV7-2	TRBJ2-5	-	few	CASSLVWVMGAQETQYF	TGTGCCAGCAGCTTAGTGTGGGTCATGGGGGCCCAAGAGACCCAGTACTTC
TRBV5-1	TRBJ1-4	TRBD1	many	CASSYKTGAANEKLFF	TGCGCCAGCAGCTATAAAACAGGGGCGGCTAATGAAAAACTGTTTTTT
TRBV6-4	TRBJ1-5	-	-	CASSEESGVNQPQHF	TGTGCCAGCAGTGAGGAGTCGGGGGTAAATCAGCCCCAGCATTTT
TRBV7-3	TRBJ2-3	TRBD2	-	CASSSIGGTSTDTQYF	TGTGCCAGCAGCTCCATCGGGGGGACCAGCACAGATACGCAGTATTTT
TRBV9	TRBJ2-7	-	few	CASSVAGWGGRSEQYF	TGTGCCAGCAGCGTAGCCGGGTGGGGTGGACGGAGCGAGCAGTACTTC
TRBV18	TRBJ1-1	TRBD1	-	CASSPIQGVNTEAFF	TGTGCCAGCTCACCGATACAGGGGGTCAACACTGAAGCTTTCTTT
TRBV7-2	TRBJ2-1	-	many	CASSFNGGPSSYNEQFF	TGTGCCAGCAGCTTTAACGGGGGTCCTAGCTCCTACAATGAGCAGTTCTTC
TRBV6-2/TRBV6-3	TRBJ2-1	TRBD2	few	CASRTSGGYSYNEQFF	TGTGCCAGCCGGACTAGCGGGGGATACTCCTACAATGAGCAGTTCTTC
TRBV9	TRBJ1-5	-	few	CASSVEGFQPQHF	TGTGCCAGCAGCGTAGAGGGTTTTCAGCCCCAGCATTTT
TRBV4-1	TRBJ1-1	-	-	CASSRKTMNTEAFF	TGCGCCAGCAGCCGAAAAACGATGAACACTGAAGCTTTCTTT
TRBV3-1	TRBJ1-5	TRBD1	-	CASSQSDRGNQPQHF	TGTGCCAGCAGCCAATCGGACAGGGGCAATCAGCCCCAGCATTTT
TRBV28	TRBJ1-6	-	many	CASASPGGSSPLHF	TGTGCCAGCGCTTCCCCCGGGGGCAGTTCACCCCTCCACTTT
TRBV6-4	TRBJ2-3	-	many	CASSDDGATDTQYF	TGTGCCAGCAGTGATGACGGGGCGACAGATACGCAGTATTTT
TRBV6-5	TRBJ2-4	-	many	CASSEPGLAKNIQYF	TGTGCCAGCAGTGAACCGGGACTAGCCAAAAACATTCAGTACTTC
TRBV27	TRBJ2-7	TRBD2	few	CASSPHGLAEYEQYF	TGTGCCAGCAGCCCCCACGGACTAGCGGAGTACGAGCAGTACTTC
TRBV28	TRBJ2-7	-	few	CASSLRAGAHEQYF	TGTGCCAGCAGTTTGAGGGCAGGGGCGCACGAGCAGTACTTC
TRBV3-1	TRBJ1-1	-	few	CASSQVPFVGSNTEAFF	TGTGCCAGCAGCCAAGTCCCCTTCGTAGGGTCGAACACTGAAGCTTTCTTT
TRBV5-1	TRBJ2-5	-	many	CASSRNQETQYF	TGCGCCAGCAGCCGGAATCAAGAGACCCAGTACTTC
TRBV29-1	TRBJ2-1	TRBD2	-	CSVRREGLNEQFF	TGCAGCGTTAGGAGGGAGGGCCTCAATGAGCAGTTCTTC
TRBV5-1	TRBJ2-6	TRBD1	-	CASNPGQGARGANVLTF	TGCGCCAGCAACCCGGGACAGGGGGCGCGTGGGGCCAACGTCCTGACTTTC
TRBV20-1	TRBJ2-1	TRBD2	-	CSSPSGSMNEQFF	TGCAGTTCCCCTAGCGGGAGTATGAATGAGCAGTTCTTC
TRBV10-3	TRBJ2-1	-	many	CAISERQSNEQFF	TGTGCCATCAGTGAACGGCAGAGCAATGAGCAGTTCTTC
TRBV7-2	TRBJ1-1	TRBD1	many	CASAPTGLVTEAFF	TGTGCCAGTGCGCCGACAGGGCTTGTAACTGAAGCTTTCTTT
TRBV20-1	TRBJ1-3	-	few	CSARITSGNTIYF	TGCAGTGCTAGAATCACCTCTGGAAACACCATATATTTT
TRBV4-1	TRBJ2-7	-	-	CASSQVLSAAYEQYF	TGCGCCAGCAGCCAAGTTCTGAGCGCGGCCTACGAGCAGTACTTC
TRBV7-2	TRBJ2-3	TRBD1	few	CASSPRPDRAADTQYF	TGTGCCAGCAGCCCGCGACCCGACAGGGCGGCAGATACGCAGTATTTT
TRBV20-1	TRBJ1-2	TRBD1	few	CSASTGDHTGYTF	TGCAGTGCTTCGACAGGGGACCATACGGGCTACACCTTC
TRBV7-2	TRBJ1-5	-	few	CATSSPGVSNQPQHF	TGTGCCACCAGTAGCCCGGGAGTTAGCAATCAGCCCCAGCATTTT
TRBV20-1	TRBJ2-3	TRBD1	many	CSATSFRDSKGTDTQYF	TGCAGTGCTACTAGCTTCCGGGACAGCAAAGGCACAGATACGCAGTATTTT
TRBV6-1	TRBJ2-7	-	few	CASSPGSGEQYF	TGTGCCAGCAGTCCAGGATCGGGCGAGCAGTACTTC
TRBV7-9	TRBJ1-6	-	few	CASGWAQGSNYNSPLHF	TGTGCCAGCGGATGGGCTCAGGGATCTAACTATAATTCACCCCTCCACTTT